The clone carrying this T cell receptor (beta chain) has a handful of counts. Its antigen is not identified. Molecular-barcoded quantitative 5'-RACE produced these TCR beta libraries. TCRdb passed the 5' RACE reads through MiXCR, listing each CDR3 protein once. The repertoire holds 700,000 to 1,000,000 distinct CDR3 sequences, with approximately 12% as singletons. V lost 5 bases, J lost 2 bases, and 13 bases lay in between. Germline CDR1 reads DFQATT; CDR2 reads SNEGSKA (reference sequence). The CDR3 spans 14 residues. The data were obtained in a study of CD8 T cells in ankylosing spondylitis. Findings of the study overall: Peripheral blood held disease-linked clones only at relatively low frequency, and these were CD8+. Both synovial fluid and blood in reactive arthritis had previously been reported to carry some motif variants. Fewer than ten highly homologous variants made up a TCR beta motif that seemed to typify ankylosing spondylitis blood. Reportedly, significant enrichment of disease-linked clones occurred in matched ankylosing spondylitis synovial fluid.

Sequencing input: blood, either unsorted or a sorted T cell fraction (not recorded which). The chain couples TRBV20-1 to TRBJ1-3; D is undetermined. This sequence was found in a male donor with ankylosing spondylitis. CDR3 in amino acids: CSAYARGAGNTIYF. In DNA form, the CDR3 reads TGCAGTGCTTACGCCCGCGGAGCTGGAAACACCATATATTTT.